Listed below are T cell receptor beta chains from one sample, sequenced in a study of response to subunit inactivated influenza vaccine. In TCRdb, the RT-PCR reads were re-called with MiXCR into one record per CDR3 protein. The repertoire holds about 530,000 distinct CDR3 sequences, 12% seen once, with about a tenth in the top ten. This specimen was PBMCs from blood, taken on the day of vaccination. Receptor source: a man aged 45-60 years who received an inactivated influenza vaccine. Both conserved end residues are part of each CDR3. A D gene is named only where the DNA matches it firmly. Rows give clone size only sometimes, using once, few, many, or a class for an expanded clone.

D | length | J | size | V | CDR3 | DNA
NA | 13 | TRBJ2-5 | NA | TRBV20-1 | CSADEGIGETQYF | TGCAGTGCCGATGAGGGGATCGGGGAGACCCAGTACTTC
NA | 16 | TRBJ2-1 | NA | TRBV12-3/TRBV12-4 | CASSISGYGSYNEQFF | TGTGCCAGCAGTATATCAGGGTACGGTTCCTACAATGAGCAGTTCTTC
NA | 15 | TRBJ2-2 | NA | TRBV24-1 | CATSKTGPGTGELFF | TGTGCCACCAGTAAGACGGGACCGGGGACCGGGGAGCTGTTTTTT
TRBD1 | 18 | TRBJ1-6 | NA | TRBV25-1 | CASSGGQGANSYNSPLHF | TGTGCCAGCAGTGGGGGACAGGGGGCCAACTCCTATAATTCACCCCTCCACTTT
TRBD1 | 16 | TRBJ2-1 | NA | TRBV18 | CASSPGTGGLAGEQFF | TGTGCCAGCTCACCAGGGACAGGGGGCTTAGCGGGAGAGCAGTTCTTC
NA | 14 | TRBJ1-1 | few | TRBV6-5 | CASSYSTTVAGAFF | TGTGCCAGCAGTTACTCTACGACAGTTGCCGGAGCTTTCTTT
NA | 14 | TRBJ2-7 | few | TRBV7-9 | CASSLASPAYEQYF | TGTGCCAGCAGCTTAGCGAGTCCAGCCTACGAGCAGTACTTC
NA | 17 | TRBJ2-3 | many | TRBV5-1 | CASSFWDVRGPTDTQYF | TGCGCCAGCAGCTTCTGGGACGTCCGGGGTCCCACAGATACGCAGTATTTT
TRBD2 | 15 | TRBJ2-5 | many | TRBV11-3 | CASKDAGGGKETQYF | TGTGCCAGCAAAGACGCGGGAGGGGGGAAAGAGACCCAGTACTTC
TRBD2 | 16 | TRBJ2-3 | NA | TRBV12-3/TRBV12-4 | CASSSYGLANTDTQYF | TGTGCCAGCAGTTCCTACGGACTAGCGAACACAGATACGCAGTATTTT
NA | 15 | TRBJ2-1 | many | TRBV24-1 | CATSGTRSSYNEQFF | TGTGCCACCAGTGGGACACGGAGCTCCTACAATGAGCAGTTCTTC
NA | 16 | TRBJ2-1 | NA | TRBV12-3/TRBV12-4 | CASSLGGRGPYNEQFF | TGTGCCAGCAGTTTAGGGGGGAGGGGGCCCTACAATGAGCAGTTCTTC
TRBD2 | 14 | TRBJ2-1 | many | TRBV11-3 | CASSGTSGYNEQFF | TGTGCCAGCAGTGGGACTAGCGGTTACAATGAGCAGTTCTTC
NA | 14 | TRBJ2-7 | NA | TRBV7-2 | CASSLGGLSYEQYF | TGTGCCAGCAGCTTAGGAGGGCTAAGCTACGAGCAGTACTTC
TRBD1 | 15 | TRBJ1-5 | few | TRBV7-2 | CASSSGTGVFQPQHF | TGTGCCAGCAGCTCCGGGACAGGGGTTTTTCAGCCCCAGCATTTT
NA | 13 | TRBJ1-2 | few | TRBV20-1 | CSAREQALTGYTF | TGCAGTGCTAGAGAACAGGCGTTAACCGGCTACACCTTC
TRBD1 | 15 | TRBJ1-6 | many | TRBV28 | CASLTGQGANSPLHF | TGTGCCAGCCTGACGGGACAGGGGGCAAATTCACCCCTCCACTTT
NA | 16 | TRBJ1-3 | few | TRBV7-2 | CASSPQGTPSGNTIYF | TGTGCCAGCAGCCCCCAAGGCACTCCGTCGGGAAACACCATATATTTT
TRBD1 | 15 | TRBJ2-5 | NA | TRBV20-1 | CSARRGQVYQETQYF | TGCAGTGCTAGAAGGGGACAGGTGTACCAAGAGACCCAGTACTTC
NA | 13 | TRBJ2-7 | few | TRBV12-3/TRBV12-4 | CASSFGEIYEQYF | TGTGCCAGCAGTTTCGGGGAAATCTACGAGCAGTACTTC
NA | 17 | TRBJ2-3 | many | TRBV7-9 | CASSPDRAIGEADTQYF | TGTGCCAGCAGCCCGGACCGTGCAATAGGGGAGGCAGATACGCAGTATTTT
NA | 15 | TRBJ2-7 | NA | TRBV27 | CASSLTRGGPYEQYF | TGTGCCAGCAGTCTTACCCGAGGAGGTCCCTACGAGCAGTACTTC
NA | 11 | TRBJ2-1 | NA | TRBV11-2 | CARSSLYEQFF | TGTGCCAGAAGCTCTCTATATGAGCAGTTCTTC
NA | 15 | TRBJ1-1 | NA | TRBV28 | CASSFGGHMNTEAFF | TGTGCCAGCAGTTTCGGGGGTCACATGAACACTGAAGCTTTCTTT
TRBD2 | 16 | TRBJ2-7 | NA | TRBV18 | CASSLQPSGGVNEQYF | TGTGCCAGCTCATTACAACCTAGCGGGGGAGTCAACGAGCAGTACTTC
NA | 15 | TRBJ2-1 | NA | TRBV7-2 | CASSRTVGPVNEQFF | TGTGCCAGCAGCCGTACCGTGGGACCGGTCAATGAGCAGTTCTTC
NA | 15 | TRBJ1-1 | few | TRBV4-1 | CASSKTMTGNTEAFF | TGCGCCAGCAGCAAGACCATGACCGGGAACACTGAAGCTTTCTTT